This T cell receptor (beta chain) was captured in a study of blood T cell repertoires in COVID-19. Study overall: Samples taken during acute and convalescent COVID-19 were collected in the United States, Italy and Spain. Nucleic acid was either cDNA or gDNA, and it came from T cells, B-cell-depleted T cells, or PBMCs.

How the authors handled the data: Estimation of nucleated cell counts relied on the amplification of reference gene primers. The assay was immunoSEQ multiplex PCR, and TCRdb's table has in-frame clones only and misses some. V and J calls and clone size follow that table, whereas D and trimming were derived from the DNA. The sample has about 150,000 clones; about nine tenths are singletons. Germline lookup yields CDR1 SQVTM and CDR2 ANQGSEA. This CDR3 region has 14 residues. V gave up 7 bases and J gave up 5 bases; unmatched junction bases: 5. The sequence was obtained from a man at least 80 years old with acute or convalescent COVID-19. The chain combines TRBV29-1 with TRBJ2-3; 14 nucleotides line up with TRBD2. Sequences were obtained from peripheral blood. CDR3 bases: TGCAGCGGCTCCGGGACTAGCGGGAGAGATACGCAGTATTTT. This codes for CSGSGTSGRDTQYF.